Here is one T cell receptor beta chain with its context. This sample was included in a study of OX40 agonist ivuxolimab in advanced cancers. Repertoires were generated with immunoSEQ multiplex PCR, while TCRdb's copy carries only in-frame clones and drops some. Of 65,000 to 100,000 clones listed, around 80% are singletons. This specimen consisted of CD4+ or CD8+ T cells sorted from blood, obtained in a trial of the OX40 agonist ivuxolimab. The sequence was obtained from an adult with an advanced solid tumor such as melanoma, head and neck, liver or kidney cancer.

DNA for the CDR3: TGCGCCAGCAGCCAATTCGGGACTGAGAACACTGAAGCTTTCTTT. Translated, it gives CASSQFGTENTEAFF. The gene calls are TRBV4-1 and TRBJ1-1, with a weak D call TRBD1 (5 bases). V was pared by 2 bases and J by 1 base, with 11 bases between. The CDR3 runs 15 residues. Germline CDR1 MGHRA, CDR2 YSYEKL.